Detailed here is one T cell receptor (beta chain). What antigen it recognizes has not been identified. No base quality values were provided; no much bigger clone lies one nucleotide off. The library relied on the immunoSEQ multiplex PCR assay. A mixture of 60 forward primers for TCR Vbeta segments and 13 reverse primers for TCR Jbeta segments was used in the multiplex PCR. The CDR3 region of rearranged TCR beta genes was amplified from genomic DNA with a multiplex PCR assay. On the Illumina HiSeq System, the amplified TCR beta libraries were sequenced as 87-base-pair reads. The original pipeline was this. In a later analysis, some 80 million unique TCR beta chains were counted across the roughly 670 repertoires, and roughly 10 million of these chains were shared by at least two donors. Raw reads were error-corrected and collapsed into unique sequences by a nearest-neighbor algorithm in which closely related sequences were merged to remove PCR and sequencing errors. Alignment of CDR3 sequences to IMGT reference sequences was used to assign V, D and J gene segments. Each retained sequence needed at least a six-nucleotide match to both a V gene segment and a J gene segment. A rearrangement counted as productive if the CDR3 had no stop codons and remained in frame with V and J, and every other rearrangement counted as non-productive. CDR3 was defined according to IMGT convention as the region running from the second conserved V-encoded cysteine to the conserved J-encoded phenylalanine. The earlier analysis of around 640 of the donors excluded sequences that lacked an unambiguous match to a single V gene segment. An earlier analysis of about 590 of the donors classified V segments as functional when productive rearrangements were above 56.7% and as segregating when the standard deviation between donors was above 5%. A statistical classification framework was built for diagnosing cytomegalovirus status from the catalog of TCR beta chain sequences. A later analysis assigned V and J genes by comparing TCR nucleotide sequences with IMGT/GENE-DB human TR gene sequences. In a later analysis, CDR3 sequences and most-parsimonious VDJ recombination scenarios were assigned using the TCRdist pipeline. A later analysis defined each TCR beta chain by its CDR3 amino acid sequence plus V-gene family, and excluded reads lacking a unique V-gene family. To address suspected cross-contamination and a sequencing artifact, a later analysis removed several hundred highly shared, low-generation-probability nucleotide sequences. In a later analysis, a clonal expansion index for each public chain was calculated from normalized within-repertoire ranks of inferred template counts. In a later analysis, generation probabilities were computed using a VDJ recombination model fitted to out-of-frame rearrangements, and the results were checked against IGoR. A later analysis scored TCR-TCR, TCR-HLA and TCR-CMV co-occurrence with hypergeometric tests, applying a repertoire-size bias correction to TCR pairs. To estimate false discovery rates, a later analysis permuted the HLA or CMV assignments 20 times. A later analysis grouped co-occurring TCRs with DBSCAN, adding TCRdist sequence similarity when clustering within HLA-allele-positive subsets. For co-occurrence clustering, repertoires with fewer than 30,000 or more than 120,000 public chains were excluded, along with five repertoires with anomalous nucleotide sharing. TCRdb took over this immuneACCESS table, retaining in-frame rearrangements with V and J assigned. Such tables are incomplete; in checked studies, under half of the missing clones stem from an unresolved V gene, and the remainder is unexplained. V and J calls and clone size are copied from that table; D and trimming were computed from the DNA. This sample comprises about 100,000 clones, roughly 79% of them detected only once. The top ten clonotypes cover about 4% of the sample.

The data were taken from a study of cytomegalovirus exposure and HLA in healthy donors (dated 2017 in TCRdb). About the investigation overall: According to an earlier analysis of several hundred of the donors, about 170 million T cells yielded 100 million or so unique TCR beta sequences and 276 Gb of sequence data. Of the 300 to 400 genotyped donors, around 81% fell in the genetic ancestry cluster associated with self-reported Caucasian donors. The later analysis used no new phenotypic data to find candidate immune exposures, relying instead on TCR beta sequences and their occurrence across donors. A later genetic analysis took genome-wide SNP genotypes for about 65% of the 666 donors and used that subset as a discovery cohort. An earlier analysis of 587 of the donors used high-throughput TCR beta sequencing to judge whether each TCR beta V gene segment behaved as functional or pseudogenic. High-throughput TCR immunosequencing, statistical association of individual TCRs with disease status, and machine learning were combined to predict cytomegalovirus infection status. Around 300 gigabases of sequencing data and tens of millions of unique TCR sequences were included in an early release covering about 700 HLA-typed donors. The T cell repertoires of several hundred subjects were profiled by immunosequencing and related to cytomegalovirus serostatus. Because of strong linkage in the cohort, 5 or 6 DR-DQ haplotypes were treated as single units for association and clustering. HLA typing included class I and class II loci at four-digit resolution. In addition to the first cohort of several hundred subjects, a separate validation cohort of 100 to 150 different subjects was used. Donor age, sex, ethnicity and CMV serostatus were compiled alongside the repertoire data. Typing coverage differed by locus: A, B, C, DRB1 and DQB1 were typed in roughly 620-630 donors, DQA1 in approximately 520, DPA1 in 600 to 610, and DPB1 in 472. To study patterns of TCR occurrence, a later analysis re-analyzed previously published TCR beta repertoires from 666 donors and added high-resolution HLA genotyping. The study aimed to test whether cataloging public T cell receptors could reveal signatures of past pathogen exposure. All discovery cohort repertoires had been generated on a single sequencing platform. Across some 400 genotyped donors of the cohort, an average of approximately 240,000 unique TCR beta nucleotide sequences per donor were sequenced, and roughly 18% of those sequences were non-productive.

The cohort comprised several hundred healthy bone marrow donors. All cohort members were sampled while nominally healthy, although unrecorded immune exposures were likely present. The donor was CMV seronegative and was included in the group of a few hundred seronegative cohort members. A peripheral blood sample was provided by each donor, and peripheral blood mononuclear cells were used for TCR beta sequencing. Genomic DNA extraction from the blood cell samples was performed with the Qiagen DNeasy Blood Extraction Kit. The investigation overall reported the following: Cytomegalovirus status was reported to be diagnosed by the classifier with high specificity and sensitivity in both the original and validation cohorts. Linkage disequilibrium might explain the correlated functional status among segregating V segments, but an unknown experimental factor could not be excluded. A later genetic analysis reported fewer N-insertions in productive TCRs among donors in an Asian-associated ancestry cluster than the roughly 700-donor mean. In vitro tests confirmed that a few of the cytomegalovirus-associated TCR beta chains recognize cytomegalovirus antigens. While some public TCRs were present in many individuals, most TCR sequences turned up only very rarely across donors. In an earlier analysis of some 640 of the donors, most TCR beta V segments were observed in productive rearrangements about 90% or about 30% of the time, broadly matching IMGT annotations. A later analysis found that TCR association rates varied across HLA loci, with DRB1 alleles showing the most associated TCRs and HLA-C alleles the fewest. According to a later analysis, most CMV-associated TCR beta chains appeared to be HLA-restricted, and the HLA associations seemed to be driven largely by CMV exposure. It was suggested by the authors that the approach could potentially be generalized to other disease states and immunological phenotypes. In a later genetic analysis, a missense DCLRE1C variant was associated with V-gene and J-gene trimming of TCR beta chains, and the association was replicated in an independent cohort. In a later analysis, several top co-occurrence clusters were reported to appear linked to parvovirus B19, influenza, CMV and Epstein-Barr virus. Only TCR beta chains were sequenced in this cohort, and the absence of alpha or paired-chain data limited detectable features. Because HLA typing was unavailable for some donors at each locus, only the typed subset was used in association tests. A group of highly shared sequence variants was considered likely to be a technical artifact of the sequencing pipeline. A later analysis found that HLA-associated TCR beta chains were more clonally expanded and had lower generation probabilities than equally common non-associated chains. Because the 87-base-pair reads could not distinguish some IMGT-functional V segments, including TRBV6-2 and TRBV6-3, those segments were excluded. Specific HLA alleles were associated with 18,000 or so TCR beta sequences at a false discovery rate of 0.05 in a later analysis. Presence/absence analyses assumed roughly uniform sequencing depth across donors, an assumption that may not hold. A further reported finding was that TCR beta sequences accurately predicted the HLA-A and HLA-B alleles for most subjects in the first cohort. The study listed 150 to 200 TCR beta chains as associated with cytomegalovirus. CMV serostatus was the only immune exposure information available for the cohort. The earlier analysis of around 600 of the donors excluded 15 to 20 rarely observed V segments, including chromosome 9 orphons, because counts were too low. When HLA alleles, especially DR and DQ, strongly co-occurred, TCR associations were difficult to assign to individual alleles.

The V end gives up 1 base and the J end 2 bases, leaving 6 bases in the junction not matched to a gene. Sequences SGHVS (CDR1) and FNYEAQ (CDR2) are obtained from the germline V gene. The CDR3 has 16 amino acids, counting the end cysteine and phenylalanine. Of all the DNA, just the CDR3 is kept, 48 bases in frame from base 1. This receptor was taken from a woman in her thirties or forties in good health and CMV-seronegative. Sequenced material: PBMCs. The rearranged chain carries TRBV7-6 and TRBJ2-7; 9 central nucleotides agree with TRBD1. In nucleotide form, the sequence is TGTGCCAGCAGCTTAGGAGGTACAGGGGGCGCCTACGAGCAGTACTTC. Translated, this gives CASSLGGTGGAYEQYF. The full variable domain, with segments outside the CDR3 supplied by the reference TRBV7-6 and TRBJ2-7 proteins, appears as GAGVSQSPRYKVTKRGQDVALRCDPISGHVSLYWYRQALGQGPEFLTYFNYEAQQDKSGLPNDRFSAERPEGSISTLTIQRTEQRDSAMYRCASSLGGTGGAYEQYFGPGTRLTVT.